The 19 T cell receptor beta chains below were found in one sample sequenced in a study of blood T cell repertoires in COVID-19. The data were produced by immunoSEQ multiplex PCR, yet TCRdb's version contains in-frame clones alone and is incomplete. The sample shows some 50,000 clones, roughly nine tenths of them seen only once. The source material was peripheral blood. These TCRs come from a woman between 65 and 79 years old with active COVID-19.

V is TRBV18 and J is TRBJ1-1; no definite D call. CDR3 length: 13 amino acids. Germline V gene sequence: CDR1 KGHSH, CDR2 LQKENI. Deletions cut 5 bases from V and 0 bases from J, with 7 bases between. CDR3 DNA sequence: TGTGCCAGCTCATCCAACTTGAACACTGAAGCTTTCTTT. Translated: CASSSNLNTEAFF. The whole variable domain, remainder taken from reference TRBV18 and TRBJ1-1, is NAGVMQNPRHLVRRRGQEARLRCSPMKGHSHVYWYRQLPEEGLKFMVYLQKENIIDESGMPKERFSAEFPKEGPSILRIQQVVRGDSAAYFCASSSNLNTEAFFGQGTRLTVV.

The chain employs TRBV30 and TRBJ1-1; possible D gene TRBD1, 6 bases. V was cut by 5 bases and J by 1 base, with 17 bases left in between. The V gene's germline CDR1 is GTSNPN and CDR2 SVGIG (reference sequence). CDR3 size: 15 residues. The CDR3 region has the DNA TGTGCCTGGGCCCCGAAGGGGGACCCGAACACTGAAGCTTTCTTT. Its translation: CAWAPKGDPNTEAFF.

The chain carries TRBV11-3 and TRBJ2-5; 12 nucleotides agree with TRBD2. The CDR3 is 16 amino acids. Germline trimming cut 2 bases from V and 5 bases from J; bases unmatched to any gene: 6. Germline V gives CDR1 SGHNT, CDR2 YENEEA. The CDR3, as DNA: TGTGCCAGCAGCTTAAGAACGACTAGCGGGAGCGAGACCCAGTACTTC. As protein: CASSLRTTSGSETQYF.

The V call is TRBV4-2, the J call TRBJ2-1; the match to TRBD2 covers 11 bases. The CDR3 loop spans 16 amino acids. Trimming cost V 2 bases and J 7 bases; bases outside gene matches: 7. Germline V lookup: CDR1 LGHNA, CDR2 YNFKEQ. CDR3 sequence: CASSQSSASGRNEQFF. Here the CDR3 DNA reads TGTGCCAGCAGCCAATCCTCGGCTAGCGGGAGGAATGAGCAGTTCTTC.

This chain links TRBV25-1 with TRBJ1-1; D is undetermined. V lost 8 bases and J lost 4, with 17 bases in between. CDR1 and CDR2 (germline): MGHDK, SYGVNS. The CDR3 contains 14 residues. This CDR3 is CASSPGGRTTEAFF. The CDR3 coding sequence is TGTGCCAGCTCCCCGGGAGGGCGGACCACTGAAGCTTTCTTT.

This clone was detected only a few times. Other DNA sequences within the sample encode an identical CDR3. The chain recombines TRBV7-9 with TRBJ1-6; D call uncertain. This CDR3 region has 14 residues. From germline, CDR1 is SEHNR and CDR2 FQNEAQ (reference sequence). Between the trimmed V and J ends, which lost 1 base and 4 bases, there was a span of 5 bases. CDR3 sequence (DNA): TGTGCCAGCAGCTTAGAACAGTATAATTCACCCCTCCACTTT. This translates into CASSLEQYNSPLHF. Looking up the rest from reference TRBV7-9 and TRBJ1-6 gives the full variable domain: DTGVSQNPRHKITKRGQNVTFRCDPISEHNRLYWYRQTLGQGPEFLTYFQNEAQLEKSRLLSDRFSAERPKGSFSTLEIQRTEQGDSAMYLCASSLEQYNSPLHFGNGTRLTVT.

The CDR3 spells CASSLDGTGGNEQYF. The CDR3 nucleotides are TGTGCCAGCAGCTTGGACGGGACAGGGGGGAACGAGCAGTACTTC. The V call is TRBV7-3, the J call TRBJ2-7; 11 bases map to TRBD1. Losses at the gene ends were 3 bases for V and 5 bases for J; bases not matched to a gene: 6. Per the germline V gene, CDR1 is SGHTA and CDR2 is FQGTGA. CDR3 length: 15 amino acids. Combining the CDR3 with reference TRBV7-3 and TRBJ2-7 gives the whole variable domain GAGVSQTPSNKVTEKGKYVELRCDPISGHTALYWYRQSLGQGPEFLIYFQGTGAADDSGLPNDRFFAVRPEGSVSTLKIQRTERGDSAVYLCASSLDGTGGNEQYFGPGTRLTVT.

The chain carries TRBV28 and TRBJ1-2, with TRBD1 identical over 9 bases. Germline loops: CDR1 MDHEN, CDR2 SYDVKM. With 8 bases clipped from V and 3 bases from J, the junction kept 25 bases outside the gene matches. The CDR3 is 20 amino acids. This chain's CDR3 is CASFTRDRDNKRTYDYGYTF. The CDR3 nucleotides read TGTGCCAGCTTTACCCGGGACAGGGACAATAAAAGGACCTATGACTATGGCTACACCTTC.

V gene TRBV5-1 combines with J gene TRBJ1-1, with TRBD1 identical over 9 bases. CDR1 is SGHRS, CDR2 YFSETQ, per germline. Trimming cost V 3 bases and J 4 bases; bases outside gene matches: 16. The CDR3 totals 18 residues. The CDR3 reads CASSSGSTGGRRGTEAFF. CDR3 nucleotide sequence: TGCGCCAGCAGCTCCGGGTCGACAGGGGGTCGGCGAGGCACTGAAGCTTTCTTT.

DNA of the CDR3: TGTGCCAGCAGCTTCTCCGCGGGCAGCAGTGGAGAGCAGTTCTTC. Amino acids: CASSFSAGSSGEQFF. This chain links TRBV7-2 with TRBJ2-1; D may be TRBD2 (5 bases). The CDR3 extends over 15 amino acids. V was shortened by 3 bases and J by 10 bases, with 19 bases between the two germline ends. Germline V gives CDR1 SGHTA, CDR2 FQGNSA. The variable domain in full, with the rest retrieved from reference TRBV7-2 and TRBJ2-1, is GAGVSQSPSNKVTEKGKDVELRCDPISGHTALYWYRQSLGQGLEFLIYFQGNSAPDKSGLPSDRFSAERTGGSVSTLTIQRTQQEDSAVYLCASSFSAGSSGEQFFGPGTRLTVL.

The chain links TRBV24-1 to TRBJ2-1; 7 positions match TRBD2. The germline V gene has CDR1 KGHDR and CDR2 SFDVKD. CDR3 length: 16 residues. Losses at the gene ends were 8 bases for V and 2 bases for J; bases not matched to a gene: 11. As DNA, the CDR3 is TGTGCCACCAACACACCCGGCGGGAGCGCCTACAATGAGCAGTTCTTC. As protein: CATNTPGGSAYNEQFF.

This chain joins TRBV7-2 and TRBJ2-7; 8 bases map to TRBD2. Losses at the gene ends were 6 bases for V and 2 bases for J; bases not matched to a gene: 9. The CDR3 runs 15 residues. Germline CDR1 SGHTA, CDR2 FQGNSA. The CDR3 loop is CASSLVGLGAYEQYF. In DNA form, the CDR3 reads TGTGCCAGCAGTCTAGTGGGACTAGGGGCCTACGAGCAGTACTTC.

This clone was found once. One junction end disagrees with the germline gene, perhaps due to a read error. The genes are TRBV12-5 and TRBJ1-2, with 9 bases identical to TRBD1. Germline assignment: CDR1 LGHNT and CDR2 FRNRAP. This CDR3 spans 15 amino acids. CDR3 region: CASGLGTGVSYGYIF. CDR3 DNA: TGTGCTAGTGGTTTGGGGACAGGGGTTTCCTATGGCTACATCTTC.

The genes are TRBV5-1 and TRBJ2-3; tentative D call: TRBD2 (7 bases). Trimming removed 5 bases at V and 2 bases at J, with 15 bases between. The length of the CDR3 is 15 residues. Germline-derived CDR1 and CDR2 are SGHRS and YFSETQ. CDR3 in amino acids: CASRGAGAHTDTQYF. For the CDR3, the DNA is TGCGCCAGCAGGGGGGCGGGAGCCCACACAGATACGCAGTATTTT. Full variable domain (rest looked up from reference TRBV5-1 and TRBJ2-3): KAGVTQTPRYLIKTRGQQVTLSCSPISGHRSVSWYQQTPGQGLQFLFEYFSETQRNKGNFPGRFSGRQFSNSRSEMNVSTLELGDSALYLCASRGAGAHTDTQYFGPGTRLTVL.

This clone was seen only once. The chain employs TRBV27 and TRBJ1-5, with D possibly TRBD1 on 6 matching bases. The CDR3 spans 13 residues. V lost 5 bases, J lost 7 bases, and 12 bases lay in between. Germline-derived CDR1 and CDR2 are MNHEY and SMNVEV (reference sequence). CDR3 coding DNA: TGTGCCAGCAGTGTACAGGGTCGGCAGCCCCAGCATTTT. This sequence encodes CASSVQGRQPQHF.

J is TRBJ1-1 and V is TRBV10-3; D gene uncertain. V was shortened by 3 bases and J by 4 bases, with 15 bases between the two germline ends. Germline lookup yields CDR1 ENHRY and CDR2 SYGVKD. The CDR3 is 15 amino acids. This chain's CDR3 is CAISEKVGGSTEAFF. The CDR3 coding sequence is TGTGCCATCAGTGAAAAAGTCGGAGGGAGCACTGAAGCTTTCTTT.

The V and J genes are TRBV12-3 or TRBV12-4 and TRBJ2-5; D uncertain. This CDR3 contains 13 residues. V lost 1 base to trimming and J lost 2 bases, with 5 bases between them. CDR3 nucleotides: TGTGCCAGCAGTTTAGTTAGACAAGAGACCCAGTACTTC. Translation: CASSLVRQETQYF.

The J gene is TRBJ2-5, the V gene TRBV3-1 (or the pseudogene TRBV3-2); D is uncertain. The CDR3 has 11 amino acids. Germline CDR1 is LGHDT and CDR2 is YNNKEL (reference sequence). The V gene lost 0 bases and the J gene lost 9 bases, with 5 bases spanning the gap. CDR3 DNA: TGTGCCAGCAGCCAAGATTATGCCCAGTACTTC. It encodes CASSQDYAQYF.

The chain couples TRBV7-2 to TRBJ1-3, with 7 bases lining up with TRBD1. The length of the CDR3 is 14 residues. J lost 4 bases, V lost 4 bases, and 4 bases had no gene match. The germline V gene encodes CDR1 SGHTA and CDR2 FQGNSA. The CDR3 is CASSSGTVGNTIYF. The CDR3 DNA follows: TGTGCCAGCAGCTCGGGGACAGTCGGAAACACCATATATTTT.